The entry that follows covers one T cell receptor (beta chain) sequence. The antigen remains undetermined. TCRdb's copy holds only in-frame clones and misses some; the assay was immunoSEQ multiplex PCR. Found here are some 180,000 clones, roughly 93% of them singletons; the top ten hold roughly 1%. This sample stems from a study of T cell responses to AZD1222 COVID-19 vaccine. Notes on the study in general: Mostly white British, mostly female donors; authors suggested clonal diversity may be underestimated. Baseline testing showed seropositivity in only a handful of AZD1222 recipients.

Trimming cost V 2 bases and J 4 bases, with 8 bases left between them. Germline V gene data show CDR1 as SGHTA and CDR2 as FQGNSA. CDR3 size: 13 residues. The chain uses TRBV7-2 and TRBJ1-2, with D maybe TRBD1 (5 bases). The sequencing here drew on peripheral blood, taken 28 days after the second dose of the MenACWY control vaccine. The receptor's source is an adult who received the MenACWY meningococcal vaccine as a control. The chain's CDR3 is CASSLYRSYGYTF. CDR3 nucleotide sequence: TGTGCCAGCAGCTTATACAGGAGCTATGGCTACACCTTC. Looking up the rest from reference TRBV7-2 and TRBJ1-2 gives the full variable domain: GAGVSQSPSNKVTEKGKDVELRCDPISGHTALYWYRQSLGQGLEFLIYFQGNSAPDKSGLPSDRFSAERTGGSVSTLTIQRTQQEDSAVYLCASSLYRSYGYTFGSGTRLTVV.